The clone carrying this T cell receptor (beta chain) was detected only a few times. Its antigen remains unknown. V shed 8 bases, J shed 2 bases, and the junction held 4 bases outside the gene matches. Looked up from germline, CDR1 is SGHRS and CDR2 is YFSETQ. This CDR3 has 13 residues. The record originates from a study of T cells in Graves' hyperthyroidism and ophthalmopathy. As for the study in general: It was at initial diagnosis, before any treatment, that peripheral blood was collected. General study points: In the blood, most expanded thyroid clonotypes above 0.001 appeared as well.

Patients having uncontrolled infection, another autoimmune disease, pregnancy or lactation were not included. Out of 10 ml of fresh peripheral blood came the PBMCs. Researchers amplified the TCR beta CDR3 regions from RNA transcripts. An initial round of RT-PCR targeting the TCR CDR3 relied on the HTBI primer set. TCRdb analysed the multiplex PCR reads with MiXCR anew, one entry per CDR3 protein. This sample has about 600,000 distinct CDR3 sequences, with more than 15% found just once. The clonotype comes from a woman aged 40 to 55 with Graves' ophthalmopathy. The rearrangement links TRBV5-1 to TRBJ1-1; 9 nucleotides match TRBD1. The sequenced material came from blood. The CDR3 region is CASKQGANTEAFF. The CDR3 bases are TGCGCCAGTAAACAGGGGGCAAACACTGAAGCTTTCTTT.